A selection of T cell receptor beta chains follows, all from one sample in a study of CD8+ T cells in alopecia areata. Libraries were prepared by immunoSEQ multiplex PCR; TCRdb keeps only in-frame clonotypes and omits some of them. The table records 120,000 to 150,000 clones, roughly 48% of them present only once. Sequencing input: CD4+ T cells sorted from blood. The receptor set was obtained from a human donor with alopecia areata. Each CDR3 is given with its conserved first and last residue. The D gene is left open where the match is weak. Expanded clones get a size class; other rows say once, few or many, or leave the size out.

V gene: TRBV7-2
clone size: few
D gene: TRBD1
CDR3 length: 14
J gene: TRBJ2-4
CDR3 DNA: TGTGCCAGCAGGAACCACGGGACACAGGGGCTTCAGTACTTC
CDR3 protein: CASRNHGTQGLQYF

V gene: TRBV5-1
clone size: .
D gene: .
CDR3 length: 14
J gene: TRBJ2-5
CDR3 DNA: TGCGCCAGCAGACAACAGGGGAGCGGGGAGACCCAGTACTTC
CDR3 protein: CASRQQGSGETQYF

V gene: TRBV4-1
clone size: few
D gene: .
CDR3 length: 18
J gene: TRBJ2-4
CDR3 DNA: TGCGCCAGCAGCCAAGGCTCCAATAGCGGACCAACCAAAAACATTCAGTACTTC
CDR3 protein: CASSQGSNSGPTKNIQYF

V gene: TRBV11-3
clone size: .
D gene: TRBD2
CDR3 length: 15
J gene: TRBJ2-1
CDR3 DNA: TGTGCCAGCAGCTTAGGTTGGCGGGGGAACAATGAGCAGTTCTTC
CDR3 protein: CASSLGWRGNNEQFF

V gene: TRBV7-3
clone size: once
D gene: .
CDR3 length: 14
J gene: TRBJ2-3
CDR3 DNA: TGTGCCAGCAGCTTAGGGGGGCAGGGAGATACGCAGTATTTT
CDR3 protein: CASSLGGQGDTQYF

V gene: TRBV9
clone size: .
D gene: .
CDR3 length: 14
J gene: TRBJ2-7
CDR3 DNA: TGTGCCAGCAGCGTAGCTGGTAGCGACTACGAGCAGTACTTC
CDR3 protein: CASSVAGSDYEQYF

V gene: TRBV29-1
clone size: few
D gene: .
CDR3 length: 8
J gene: TRBJ2-7
CDR3 DNA: TGCAGCGTTGACGAGCAGTACTTC
CDR3 protein: CSVDEQYF

V gene: TRBV18
clone size: few
D gene: .
CDR3 length: 14
J gene: TRBJ1-2
CDR3 DNA: TGTGCCAGCTCAGAGCGAGACAGCTTCTATGGCTACACCTTC
CDR3 protein: CASSERDSFYGYTF

V gene: TRBV5-6
clone size: .
D gene: TRBD2
CDR3 length: 16
J gene: TRBJ2-3
CDR3 DNA: TGTGCCAGCAGCTTGGAGAGCGGGAGACCCACAGATACGCAGTATTTT
CDR3 protein: CASSLESGRPTDTQYF

V gene: TRBV9
clone size: .
D gene: .
CDR3 length: 10
J gene: TRBJ2-3
CDR3 DNA: TGTGCCAGCAGCGGGAATACGCAGTATTTT
CDR3 protein: CASSGNTQYF

V gene: TRBV29-1
clone size: .
D gene: TRBD2
CDR3 length: 17
J gene: TRBJ2-7
CDR3 DNA: TGCAGCGTTGACGAGGGTGACTGGCGGGAGGCGGACTACGAGCAGTACTTC
CDR3 protein: CSVDEGDWREADYEQYF

V gene: TRBV18
clone size: few
D gene: TRBD2
CDR3 length: 15
J gene: TRBJ2-3
CDR3 DNA: TGTGCCAGCTCACCACTAGCGGGAGTGGCAGATACGCAGTATTTT
CDR3 protein: CASSPLAGVADTQYF

V gene: TRBV29-1
clone size: .
D gene: .
CDR3 length: 10
J gene: TRBJ2-7
CDR3 DNA: TGCAGCGCAGCCGACTACGAGCAGTACTTC
CDR3 protein: CSAADYEQYF

V gene: TRBV5-1
clone size: .
D gene: .
CDR3 length: 15
J gene: TRBJ2-6
CDR3 DNA: TGCGCCAGCAGCCCCGCCCCCTCTGGGGCCAACGTCCTGACTTTC
CDR3 protein: CASSPAPSGANVLTF

V gene: TRBV5-1
clone size: .
D gene: .
CDR3 length: 16
J gene: TRBJ2-6
CDR3 DNA: TGCGCCAGCAGCTTGGGCAGAGGAATCGGGGCCAACGTCCTGACTTTC
CDR3 protein: CASSLGRGIGANVLTF

V gene: TRBV28
clone size: .
D gene: .
CDR3 length: 13
J gene: TRBJ2-7
CDR3 DNA: TGTGCCAGCAGCCTCAGTGGTGGCTACGAGCAGTACTTC
CDR3 protein: CASSLSGGYEQYF

V gene: TRBV29-1
clone size: .
D gene: TRBD1
CDR3 length: 14
J gene: TRBJ2-7
CDR3 DNA: TGCAGCGTTACCCGCGGGACAGGACCCTACGAGCAGTACTTC
CDR3 protein: CSVTRGTGPYEQYF

V gene: TRBV27
clone size: once
D gene: TRBD1
CDR3 length: 15
J gene: TRBJ1-4
CDR3 DNA: TGTGCCAGCAGACCCAACAGGGGGCCGGGTGAAAAACTGTTTTTT
CDR3 protein: CASRPNRGPGEKLFF

V gene: TRBV29-1
clone size: few
D gene: .
CDR3 length: 12
J gene: TRBJ2-3
CDR3 DNA: TGCAGCGTTGATGTGAGCACAGATACGCAGTATTTT
CDR3 protein: CSVDVSTDTQYF

V gene: TRBV7-2
clone size: .
D gene: TRBD1
CDR3 length: 16
J gene: TRBJ1-2
CDR3 DNA: TGTGCCAGCAGCCAACAGAGTGAGGACAGGGGGCGCGGCTACACCTTC
CDR3 protein: CASSQQSEDRGRGYTF

V gene: TRBV28
clone size: .
D gene: .
CDR3 length: 14
J gene: TRBJ2-3
CDR3 DNA: TGTGCCAGCAGTCCAGGGTCTAACACAGATACGCAGTATTTT
CDR3 protein: CASSPGSNTDTQYF

V gene: TRBV6-6
clone size: once
D gene: TRBD1
CDR3 length: 14
J gene: TRBJ1-1
CDR3 DNA: TGTGCCAGCAGGCGCAGGGGGCTGAACACTGAAGCTTTCTTT
CDR3 protein: CASRRRGLNTEAFF

V gene: TRBV28
clone size: .
D gene: .
CDR3 length: 11
J gene: TRBJ2-5
CDR3 DNA: TGTGCCAGCAGTTTTACCGAGACCCAGTACTTC
CDR3 protein: CASSFTETQYF

V gene: TRBV25-1
clone size: .
D gene: .
CDR3 length: 13
J gene: TRBJ2-7
CDR3 DNA: TGTGCCAGCACCAGGGCTGATTCCTACGAGCAGTACTTC
CDR3 protein: CASTRADSYEQYF

V gene: TRBV7-9
clone size: .
D gene: .
CDR3 length: 14
J gene: TRBJ1-2
CDR3 DNA: TGTGCCAGCAGCTTAGCAGATGCAGGGGACGGCTACACCTTC
CDR3 protein: CASSLADAGDGYTF

V gene: TRBV2
clone size: .
D gene: TRBD1
CDR3 length: 14
J gene: TRBJ2-5
CDR3 DNA: TGTGCCAGCAGTGGGGGACAGTACCAAGAGACCCAGTACTTC
CDR3 protein: CASSGGQYQETQYF

V gene: TRBV30
clone size: .
D gene: .
CDR3 length: 12
J gene: TRBJ1-3
CDR3 DNA: TGTGCCTGGAGTGTAGGAGGAAACACCATATATTTT
CDR3 protein: CAWSVGGNTIYF

V gene: TRBV29-1
clone size: .
D gene: .
CDR3 length: 16
J gene: TRBJ1-2
CDR3 DNA: TGCAGCGTTGATACATGGGCCGGAGTAACGTCTGGTGGCTACACCTTC
CDR3 protein: CSVDTWAGVTSGGYTF

V gene: TRBV30
clone size: .
D gene: TRBD1
CDR3 length: 16
J gene: TRBJ1-5
CDR3 DNA: TGTGCCTGGAGCTTAACAGGGGTGGGGGGCAATCAGCCCCAGCATTTT
CDR3 protein: CAWSLTGVGGNQPQHF

V gene: TRBV28
clone size: .
D gene: .
CDR3 length: 14
J gene: TRBJ2-5
CDR3 DNA: TGTGCCAGCAGCTACGACAATCGAGAAGAGACCCAGTACTTC
CDR3 protein: CASSYDNREETQYF

V gene: TRBV9
clone size: .
D gene: .
CDR3 length: 13
J gene: TRBJ2-1
CDR3 DNA: TGTGCCAGCAGCGTAGGCGGACTTAGCCAGCAGTTCTTC
CDR3 protein: CASSVGGLSQQFF

V gene: TRBV29-1
clone size: .
D gene: TRBD1
CDR3 length: 15
J gene: TRBJ2-3
CDR3 DNA: TGCAGCGCCAAGTATCTTACAGGGGGGCAAAATACGCAGTATTTT
CDR3 protein: CSAKYLTGGQNTQYF

V gene: TRBV29-1
clone size: few
D gene: .
CDR3 length: 13
J gene: TRBJ1-1
CDR3 DNA: TGCAGCGCCGGACGGGTTTTGAACACTGAAGCTTTCTTT
CDR3 protein: CSAGRVLNTEAFF

V gene: TRBV4-2
clone size: few
D gene: TRBD2
CDR3 length: 17
J gene: TRBJ2-5
CDR3 DNA: TGTGCCAGCAGCCAAGAGGCGAGCGGGAGGGCCGGGGAGACCCAGTACTTC
CDR3 protein: CASSQEASGRAGETQYF

V gene: TRBV2
clone size: .
D gene: .
CDR3 length: 13
J gene: TRBJ2-2
CDR3 DNA: TGTGCCAGCAGTGGTCGCTTCACCGGGGAGCTGTTTTTT
CDR3 protein: CASSGRFTGELFF

V gene: TRBV28
clone size: few
D gene: .
CDR3 length: 15
J gene: TRBJ2-2
CDR3 DNA: TGTGCCAGCACCTCACCAACCCCCCTGACCGGGGAGCTGTTTTTT
CDR3 protein: CASTSPTPLTGELFF

V gene: TRBV27
clone size: .
D gene: .
CDR3 length: 13
J gene: TRBJ1-2
CDR3 DNA: TGTGCCAGCAGCCTACTCGGTGCTACTGGCTACACCTTC
CDR3 protein: CASSLLGATGYTF

V gene: TRBV19
clone size: few
D gene: .
CDR3 length: 12
J gene: TRBJ2-7
CDR3 DNA: TGTGCCAGTAGTATATCTACCAACGAGCAGTACTTC
CDR3 protein: CASSISTNEQYF

V gene: TRBV29-1
clone size: few
D gene: TRBD1
CDR3 length: 11
J gene: TRBJ1-2
CDR3 DNA: TGCAGCGTGCGGGGACAGGGAATCGACACCTTC
CDR3 protein: CSVRGQGIDTF

V gene: TRBV28
clone size: few
D gene: TRBD2
CDR3 length: 16
J gene: TRBJ2-3
CDR3 DNA: TGTGCCAGCAGTCGACTAGCGGGAGTTAGCACAGATACGCAGTATTTT
CDR3 protein: CASSRLAGVSTDTQYF

V gene: TRBV7-9
clone size: .
D gene: TRBD2
CDR3 length: 15
J gene: TRBJ2-1
CDR3 DNA: TGTGCCAGCAGCCTGCGCGGGAGTTTTGACAATGAGCAGTTCTTC
CDR3 protein: CASSLRGSFDNEQFF

V gene: TRBV2
clone size: .
D gene: .
CDR3 length: 13
J gene: TRBJ1-1
CDR3 DNA: TGTGCCAGCAGTGAGGAGTGGATGACTGAAGCTTTCTTT
CDR3 protein: CASSEEWMTEAFF

V gene: TRBV4-1
clone size: .
D gene: TRBD2
CDR3 length: 17
J gene: TRBJ2-7
CDR3 DNA: TGCGCCAGCAGCCAAGAAAAGCGACTAGCGGGAGTACCCGAGCAGTACTTC
CDR3 protein: CASSQEKRLAGVPEQYF

V gene: TRBV29-1
clone size: few
D gene: .
CDR3 length: 13
J gene: TRBJ1-2
CDR3 DNA: TGCAGCGTGGCAGGGGTTCTCGGGTATGGCTACACCTTC
CDR3 protein: CSVAGVLGYGYTF

V gene: TRBV29-1
clone size: .
D gene: .
CDR3 length: 13
J gene: TRBJ2-1
CDR3 DNA: TGCAGCGTTGAAGCTTCCTTTCACAATGAGCAGTTCTTC
CDR3 protein: CSVEASFHNEQFF

V gene: TRBV19
clone size: .
D gene: TRBD1
CDR3 length: 13
J gene: TRBJ2-7
CDR3 DNA: TGTGCCACTTCCCGGGACAGAAACTACGAGCAGTACTTC
CDR3 protein: CATSRDRNYEQYF

V gene: TRBV7-6
clone size: .
D gene: .
CDR3 length: 15
J gene: TRBJ2-3
CDR3 DNA: TGTGCCAGCAGCTTATCACGGGCTAGCACAGATACGCAGTATTTT
CDR3 protein: CASSLSRASTDTQYF

V gene: TRBV27
clone size: .
D gene: .
CDR3 length: 15
J gene: TRBJ2-4
CDR3 DNA: TGTGCCAGCAGTCCTTCGGCTAGTCGCCTAAACATTCAGTACTTC
CDR3 protein: CASSPSASRLNIQYF

V gene: TRBV30
clone size: few
D gene: TRBD2
CDR3 length: 15
J gene: TRBJ2-2
CDR3 DNA: TGTGCCTGGGGCACACTAGCGGAGAACACCGGGGAGCTGTTTTTT
CDR3 protein: CAWGTLAENTGELFF

V gene: TRBV6-5
clone size: .
D gene: .
CDR3 length: 15
J gene: TRBJ2-7
CDR3 DNA: TGTGCCAGCAGGGCGAGGAGGGACGGACTATACGAGCAGTACTTC
CDR3 protein: CASRARRDGLYEQYF